The next 11 T cell receptor beta chains were all read from a single sample in a study of blood T cell repertoires in COVID-19. Method: immunoSEQ multiplex PCR; TCRdb's copy keeps in-frame clones and lacks some. The top ten hold about 2.2% of the sample, which has fewer than 300,000 clones, 91% seen once. Sequenced sample: peripheral blood. All receptors derive from a woman aged 30 to 39 with COVID-19, enrolled during active disease.

The V and J genes are TRBV5-1 and TRBJ1-5; D may be TRBD1 (6 bases). CDR1 is SGHRS and CDR2 is YFSETQ in the germline V gene. This CDR3 has 15 amino acids. The V gene lost 0 bases and the J gene lost 4 bases, with 11 bases spanning the gap. The DNA of the CDR3 is TGCGCCAGCAGCTTGGAGGGACATCTTAATCAGCCCCAGCATTTT. Translation gives CASSLEGHLNQPQHF.

The CDR3 region has the DNA TGTGCGACCACAGGGGCCACTGAAGCTTTCTTT. Translating it yields CATTGATEAFF. The rearrangement joins TRBV25-1 to TRBJ1-1; 7 bases are a match to TRBD1. Per the germline V gene, CDR1 is MGHDK and CDR2 is SYGVNS. CDR3 length equals 11 residues.

The CDR3: CSVPGQGGYGYTF. The CDR3 coding sequence is TGCAGCGTCCCAGGACAGGGTGGCTATGGCTACACCTTC. This chain joins TRBV29-1 and TRBJ1-2, with 8 bases matching TRBD1. This CDR3 is built from 13 residues. V shed 6 bases and J 4 bases; nucleotides not matched to a gene: 7. Looked up from germline, CDR1 is SQVTM and CDR2 is ANQGSEA. The full variable domain, rest sourced from reference TRBV29-1 and TRBJ1-2, is SAVISQKPSRDICQRGTSLTIQCQVDSQVTMMFWYRQQPGQSLTLIATANQGSEATYESGFVIDKFPISRPNLTFSTLTVSNMSPEDSSIYLCSVPGQGGYGYTFGSGTRLTVV.

This clone was counted a single time. The chain uses TRBV6-5 and TRBJ2-3, with D maybe TRBD2 (6 bases). Trimming pared 7 bases from V and 6 bases from J, leaving 17 bases between. CDR3 length: 14 amino acids. The germline gives CDR1 MNHEY, CDR2 SVGAGI. The CDR3 here is CASTPQPGVDTQYF. The CDR3, as DNA: TGTGCCAGCACCCCCCAGCCGGGGGTTGATACGCAGTATTTT.

The chain has TRBV19 and TRBJ1-5, with 10 bases that match TRBD1. Germline V gene data show CDR1 as LNHDA and CDR2 as SQIVND (reference sequence). The CDR3 sequence is 17 residues long. The ends lost 3 bases at V and 5 bases at J; junction bases unmatched: 10. The CDR3: CASSMDRGARGHQPQHF. The CDR3 DNA reads as TGTGCCAGTAGTATGGACAGGGGGGCACGGGGTCATCAGCCCCAGCATTTT.

The chain has TRBV28 and TRBJ1-1, with 9 nucleotides matching TRBD1. Germline CDR1 is MDHEN and CDR2 is SYDVKM. The CDR3 totals 15 residues. Trimming took 6 bases from V and 0 from J; bases not matched to a gene: 5. The CDR3 reads CASRGTGYLNTEAFF. The DNA of the CDR3 is TGTGCCAGCAGGGGGACAGGGTATCTGAACACTGAAGCTTTCTTT.

This clone turned up a few times. The CDR3 sequence: CASSIAYQPQHF. CDR3 nucleotides: TGTGCCAGTAGTATAGCTTATCAGCCCCAGCATTTT. The chain joins TRBV19 to TRBJ1-5; D gene ambiguous. CDR1 and CDR2 from the germline V gene are LNHDA and SQIVND (reference sequence). Trimming pared 1 base from V and 5 bases from J, leaving 3 bases between. This CDR3 is built from 12 residues.

This sequence joins TRBV6-2 or TRBV6-3 and TRBJ2-5; D unresolved. V lost 5 bases and J 4 bases, leaving 14 bases between the germline ends. The CDR3 runs 14 residues. The V gene's germline CDR1 is MNHEY and CDR2 SVGEGT. The CDR3 DNA reads as TGTGCCAGCAGTACGACCGGTTGGAGAGAGACCCAGTACTTC. This translates into CASSTTGWRETQYF.

In its sample, this clone was seen once. CDR3 bases: TGTGCCAGCAGCACGAGGAGGGATACGCAGTATTTT. As protein: CASSTRRDTQYF. The chain combines TRBV2 with TRBJ2-3; possibly TRBD2 for D (5 bases). This CDR3 spans 12 amino acids. Per germline, CDR1 SNHLY and CDR2 FYNNEI. Trimming left V 6 bases short and J 6 bases short, with 10 bases between.

The V gene is TRBV4-1, the J gene TRBJ1-5; tentatively, D is TRBD1 (6 bases). The germline gives CDR1 MGHRA, CDR2 YSYEKL. Trimming removed 0 bases from V and 6 bases from J, with 9 bases in between. CDR3 length equals 14 residues. CDR3 in amino acids: CASSQEAGVQPQHF. CDR3 DNA sequence: TGCGCCAGCAGCCAAGAGGCAGGGGTTCAGCCCCAGCATTTT.

The chain employs TRBV13 and TRBJ2-7; TRBD2 is a possible D gene (5 bases). The V end lost 8 bases, the J end lost 5 bases, and 19 bases lay between the germline ends. The germline V gene has CDR1 PRHDT and CDR2 FYEKMQ (reference sequence). The CDR3 is made up of 14 amino acids. The CDR3 nucleotides are TGTGCCAGCGCCCTGAGTGGGAGTAACCACGAGCAGTACTTC. Protein sequence: CASALSGSNHEQYF.